The clone carrying this T cell receptor (beta chain) was picked up a small number of times. Its specificity is unknown. Germline V CDR1 and CDR2: SNHLY, FYNNEI. With V trimmed by 4 bases and J by 5 bases, 4 bases remained unmatched. CDR3 size: 14 residues. This specimen comes from a study of neoadjuvant nivolumab and ipilimumab in lung cancer. Study results and caveats: Pathologic regression was not significantly tied to TCR clonality. Resected tumors had greater TCR richness and clonality than uninvolved lung. Blood richness before therapy tracked richness in tumors resected after neoadjuvant therapy.

The table came from immunoSEQ multiplex PCR; TCRdb's copy has only in-frame clones and leaves some out. The table includes 30,000 or so clones, about 83% detected once. The chain combines TRBV2 with TRBJ2-3; 9 bases agree with TRBD1. The material was tumor tissue, obtained after neoadjuvant nivolumab, alone or with ipilimumab, at or shortly before surgery. The sequence was obtained from an adult with non-small cell lung cancer. CDR3 sequence (DNA): TGTGCCAGCAGTGTGGGACAGGGAATAGATACGCAGTATTTT. This sequence encodes CASSVGQGIDTQYF.